A single sample gave rise to the 14 T cell receptor beta chains below, sequenced in a study of blood T cell repertoires in COVID-19. TCRdb keeps only in-frame clones here, not all; method: immunoSEQ multiplex PCR. The sample records around 400,000 clones, 70% to 90% being singletons. The specimen sequenced was PBMCs or T cells enriched from blood (not recorded which). These receptors came from a woman younger than 35 who had been exposed to COVID-19.

The chain uses TRBV12-3 or TRBV12-4 and TRBJ1-2; 7 bases line up with TRBD1. The CDR3 runs 13 residues. With 5 bases clipped from V and 5 bases from J, the junction kept 5 bases outside the gene matches. The CDR3 DNA reads as TGTGCCAGCAGTCTCCGGGACAGATATGGCTACACCTTC. As protein: CASSLRDRYGYTF.

DNA for the CDR3: TGCGCCAGCAGCTTGGCCCAGCTAGCGCCTAGCTCCTACAATGAGCAGTTCTTC. This translates into CASSLAQLAPSSYNEQFF. The rearrangement links TRBV5-1 to TRBJ2-1; possibly TRBD2 for D (6 bases). V was cut by 0 bases and J by 0 bases, with 16 bases left in between. The CDR3 is made up of 18 amino acids. From germline, CDR1 is SGHRS and CDR2 YFSETQ. Full variable domain (outside the CDR3, taken from reference TRBV5-1 and TRBJ2-1): KAGVTQTPRYLIKTRGQQVTLSCSPISGHRSVSWYQQTPGQGLQFLFEYFSETQRNKGNFPGRFSGRQFSNSRSEMNVSTLELGDSALYLCASSLAQLAPSSYNEQFFGPGTRLTVL.

This clone has a handful of counts. The rearrangement uses TRBV24-1 and TRBJ2-5; no clear D. V was shortened by 4 bases and J by 6 bases, with 11 bases between the two germline ends. CDR1 is KGHDR and CDR2 is SFDVKD in the germline V gene. The CDR3 covers 13 residues. The CDR3 sequence is CATSEGGLKTQYF. For the CDR3, the DNA is TGTGCCACCAGTGAAGGCGGCCTCAAGACCCAGTACTTC.

On this clone: The sample carries other DNA sequences with the same CDR3. CDR3 DNA sequence: TGTGCCAGCAGTTCTTCCTACGAGCAGTACTTC. Its protein is CASSSSYEQYF. The chain couples TRBV27 to TRBJ2-7; D remains unclear. Germline CDR1 and CDR2: MNHEY and SMNVEV (reference sequence). With 4 bases removed from V and 1 base from J, the gap between germline ends came to 2 bases. There are 11 residues in the CDR3.

This chain joins TRBV19 and TRBJ2-5; 8 nucleotides align to TRBD2. V was clipped by 8 bases and J by 5 bases; unmatched bases: 10. CDR3 size: 14 residues. Germline CDR1 is LNHDA and CDR2 is SQIVND (reference sequence). The CDR3: CASAGTSTSETQYF. The CDR3 DNA is TGTGCCAGTGCCGGGACTAGTACCTCGGAGACCCAGTACTTC. The full variable domain, its missing parts supplied by reference TRBV19 and TRBJ2-5, is DGGITQSPKYLFRKEGQNVTLSCEQNLNHDAMYWYRQDPGQGLRLIYYSQIVNDFQKGDIAEGYSVSREKKESFPLTVTSAQKNPTAFYLCASAGTSTSETQYFGPGTRLLVL.

The chain employs TRBV4-3 and TRBJ1-1; tentatively, D is TRBD1 (5 bases). Trimming left V 0 bases short and J 4 bases short, with 18 bases between. This CDR3 is 17 amino acids long. Per the germline V gene, CDR1 is LGHNA and CDR2 is YSLEER. The CDR3 bases are TGCGCCAGCAGCCAAGAGGTAACGGCGGGGGTCGTCACTGAAGCTTTCTTT. It specifies CASSQEVTAGVVTEAFF.

V gene TRBV6-5 combines with J gene TRBJ2-7; D possibly corresponds to TRBD2 (5 bases). In germline, CDR1 is MNHEY, CDR2 SVGAGI. Trimming left V 6 bases short and J 3 bases short, with 15 bases between. This CDR3 is 14 amino acids long. The CDR3 loop reads CASSGMGFRYEQYF. The CDR3, as DNA: TGTGCCAGCAGCGGGATGGGGTTCCGCTACGAGCAGTACTTC.

The chain links TRBV4-2 to TRBJ1-1; 8 positions match TRBD1. This CDR3 has 14 residues. CDR1 LGHNA and CDR2 YNFKEQ come from the germline V gene. V dropped 0 bases and J dropped 7; count of bases not matched to a gene: 4. The CDR3 nucleotides are TGTGCCAGCAGCCAAGACAGGGGGCGGGATGAAGCTTTCTTT. This codes for CASSQDRGRDEAFF.

The chain links TRBV6-5 to TRBJ1-1; a weak D match, TRBD1 (5 bases). Germline CDR1 reads MNHEY; CDR2 reads SVGAGI. V lost 7 bases and J lost 1, with 16 bases in between. CDR3 size: 15 residues. As DNA, the CDR3 is TGTGCCAGCAAGCTCTCTGGGGGGGGGAACACTGAAGCTTTCTTT. The encoded protein is CASKLSGGGNTEAFF.

This clone was counted between two and nine times. The gene calls are TRBV19 and TRBJ2-1; 11 bases line up with TRBD2. After removal of 5 bases from V and 9 bases from J, the junction contained 9 bases not matched to a gene. CDR1 LNHDA and CDR2 SQIVND come from the germline V gene (reference sequence). The CDR3 runs to 15 residues. The CDR3 sequence is CASSGSRLAGTEQFF. Here the CDR3 DNA reads TGTGCCAGTAGTGGATCCAGACTAGCGGGAACTGAGCAGTTCTTC.

The chain joins TRBV11-2 to TRBJ2-1; 12 bases are a match to TRBD2. V lost 1 base, J lost 12 bases, and 4 bases stayed unmatched. The CDR3 consists of 14 residues. Germline CDR1 SGHAT, CDR2 FQNNGV. CDR3 region: CASSLGTTSGGQFF. DNA of the CDR3: TGTGCCAGCAGCTTAGGTACGACTAGCGGGGGGCAGTTCTTC.

The CDR3 coding sequence is TGTGCCAGCAGTCCACTAGCGGGGCAAGAGCCAGGGGCGAACTCCTACGAGCAGTACTTC. This translates into CASSPLAGQEPGANSYEQYF. The chain combines TRBV28 with TRBJ2-7; 10 positions match TRBD2. The CDR3 sequence is 20 residues long. V shed 5 bases and J 0 bases; nucleotides not matched to a gene: 19. Per germline, CDR1 MDHEN and CDR2 SYDVKM.

J is TRBJ2-5 and V is TRBV7-2, with a tentative D call TRBD2 (5 bases). This CDR3 region has 14 residues. V lost 1 base and J lost 5, with 11 bases in between. Germline V gives CDR1 SGHTA, CDR2 FQGNSA. The CDR3 spells CASSLVGLPETQYF. The DNA of the CDR3 is TGTGCCAGCAGCTTAGTCGGACTCCCTGAGACCCAGTACTTC.

Notes on this clone: The junction shows a germline mismatch at one end, possibly a read error. The gene calls are TRBV2 and TRBJ1-5; no definite D call. The CDR3 has 13 amino acids. The V gene's germline CDR1 is SNHLY and CDR2 FYNNEI. CDR3 protein: CARSGQGNQPQHF. The CDR3 DNA reads as TGTGCCAGGAGTGGCCAGGGCAATCAGCCCCAGCATTTT.